The 27 T cell receptor beta chains presented below share a single source sample, sequenced in a study of T cell repertoires in cytomegalovirus infection. TCRdb ran MiXCR on the reads and lists one entry per CDR3 protein. The table lists about 530,000 distinct CDR3 sequences, approximately 26% of them singletons, with about 12% in the top ten. The sequencing sample was made of PBMCs. The receptors here all came from a human donor in good health (CMV status not recorded). Some clones in this sample may be carry-over from other donors' samples.

The chain employs TRBV10-3 and TRBJ2-1; TRBD2 matches 14 bases. The CDR3 spans 16 residues. The junction had 5 bases not matched to a gene; V was cut back by 6 bases and J by 4 bases. Germline CDR1 ENHRY, CDR2 SYGVKD. The CDR3 bases are TGTGCCATCAGGACAGGACTAGCGGGAGGTTACAATGAGCAGTTCTTC. Translated, it gives CAIRTGLAGGYNEQFF.

This clonotype occurred many times. V and J are TRBV7-6 and TRBJ2-7; 8 bases match TRBD2. The ends lost 5 bases at V and 3 bases at J; junction bases unmatched: 12. CDR3 length: 16 amino acids. CDR1 SGHVS and CDR2 FNYEAQ come from the germline V gene. In DNA form, the CDR3 reads TGTGCCAGCAGCGGGAATAGCGGGGTTGACCGCTACGAGCAGTACTTC. This codes for CASSGNSGVDRYEQYF.

This clonotype was seen a handful of times. This chain links TRBV20-1 with TRBJ1-2, with D possibly being TRBD1 (5 bases). The CDR3 consists of 13 residues. Trimming pared 6 bases from V and 5 bases from J, leaving 16 bases between. Germline loops: CDR1 DFQATT, CDR2 SNEGSKA (reference sequence). In DNA form, the CDR3 reads TGCAGTGCCGGTGTGGGACCTTCTTATGGCTACACCTTC. It is translated as CSAGVGPSYGYTF.

In its sample, this clonotype was seen many times. V gene TRBV7-2 combines with J gene TRBJ2-4; 13 nucleotides match TRBD2. Germline-derived CDR1 and CDR2 are SGHTA and FQGNSA. Trimming at V came to 5 bases and at J to 8 bases, leaving 9 bases not matched to a gene. This CDR3 contains 16 residues. CDR3 DNA: TGTGCCAGCAGCCCCCTACTAGCGGGAGGGCCGGACATTCAGTACTTC. Protein: CASSPLLAGGPDIQYF.

This clonotype showed up many times. This chain links TRBV7-2 with TRBJ2-3, with TRBD2 matching over 7 bases. V lost 9 bases to trimming and J lost 1 base; unmatched junction nucleotides: 4. Germline V gene lookup returns CDR1 SGHTA and CDR2 FQGNSA. The CDR3 consists of 13 residues. CDR3: CASKAGGTDTQYF. The CDR3, as DNA: TGTGCCAGTAAGGCGGGAGGCACAGATACGCAGTATTTT.

The chain couples TRBV9 to TRBJ1-1; 11 bases line up with TRBD1. The germline V gene encodes CDR1 SGDLS and CDR2 YYNGEE. This CDR3 has 15 residues. Trimming removed 0 bases from V and 8 bases from J; junction bases left unmatched: 6. The CDR3 reads CASSVVGTGGSEAFF. The CDR3 DNA is TGTGCCAGCAGCGTAGTAGGGACAGGGGGGTCGGAAGCTTTCTTT.

This clonotype appeared a few times. The genes are TRBV24-1 and TRBJ2-3; D remains unclear. CDR1 and CDR2 (germline): KGHDR, SFDVKD. The CDR3 is 13 amino acids. V dropped 4 bases and J dropped 0 bases, with 4 bases sitting between them. CDR3 residues: CATSEDSTDTQYF. The DNA for the CDR3 is TGTGCCACCAGTGAGGACAGCACAGATACGCAGTATTTT.

This clonotype was seen at least ten times. This chain joins TRBV19 and TRBJ2-1; 12 bases are a match to TRBD2. The CDR3 runs to 18 residues. V shed 5 bases, J shed 3 bases, and the junction held 11 bases outside the gene matches. Germline CDR1 LNHDA, CDR2 SQIVND (reference sequence). CDR3 DNA: TGTGCCAGTAGTGAACGACTAGCGGGAGCTTCAGTCTACAATGAGCAGTTCTTC. Amino acid sequence: CASSERLAGASVYNEQFF.

This clonotype was recorded a few times. V is TRBV11-2 and J is TRBJ2-1; TRBD1 is a possible D gene (6 bases). Per germline, CDR1 SGHAT and CDR2 FQNNGV. Trimming cost V 5 bases and J 0 bases, with 17 bases left between them. The length of the CDR3 is 17 residues. The CDR3 protein is CASSPGRGGSSYNEQFF. The CDR3 DNA is TGTGCCAGCAGCCCCGGCAGGGGCGGTAGCTCCTACAATGAGCAGTTCTTC. Using reference TRBV11-2 and TRBJ2-1 for the parts outside the CDR3, the full variable domain is EAGVAQSPRYKIIEKRQSVAFWCNPISGHATLYWYQQILGQGPKLLIQFQNNGVVDDSQLPKDRFSAERLKGVDSTLKIQPAKLEDSAVYLCASSPGRGGSSYNEQFFGPGTRLTVL.

The chain is built from TRBV4-2 and TRBJ2-7; 10 nucleotides line up with TRBD2. Trimming removed 3 bases from V and 0 bases from J; junction bases left unmatched: 17. Germline-derived CDR1 and CDR2 are LGHNA and YNFKEQ. The length of the CDR3 is 20 residues. The CDR3 DNA sequence: TGTGCCAGCAGCCAGGACCAAGGGGGGGCTAGCGGGGGTAGCTCCTACGAGCAGTACTTC. Encoded protein: CASSQDQGGASGGSSYEQYF.

This clonotype was seen a handful of times. The CDR3 DNA reads as TGTGCCAGCAGCTACAACCGGGACAGGGGACTTGATCTTTCTGGTGAGCAGTTCTTC. This sequence encodes CASSYNRDRGLDLSGEQFF. The V and J genes are TRBV5-6 and TRBJ2-1, with 10 bases matching TRBD1. CDR1 SGHDT and CDR2 YYEEEE come from the germline V gene. J lost 9 bases, V lost 3 bases, and 21 bases had no gene match. The CDR3 runs to 19 residues.

A few counts support this clonotype. The chain couples TRBV5-1 to TRBJ2-1, with D possibly called TRBD1 or TRBD2 (6 bases each). Germline lookup yields CDR1 SGHRS and CDR2 YFSETQ. CDR3 length equals 12 residues. V was cut by 5 bases and J by 7 bases, with 10 bases left in between. This CDR3 is CASRWGANEQFF. CDR3 nucleotide sequence: TGCGCCAGCAGGTGGGGGGCGAATGAGCAGTTCTTC.

The rearrangement links TRBV15 to TRBJ1-6; D uncertain. The CDR3 consists of 13 residues. The germline V gene has CDR1 LNHNV and CDR2 YYDKDF (reference sequence). Between the trimmed V and J ends, which lost 0 bases and 10 bases, there was a span of 7 bases. CDR3 residues: CATSRDRRSPLHF. Here the CDR3 DNA reads TGTGCCACCAGCAGAGATCGGAGATCACCCCTCCACTTT.

This clonotype was detected only a few times. This sequence joins TRBV19 and TRBJ2-2, with 7 bases that match TRBD1. This CDR3 has 14 residues. The germline V gene encodes CDR1 LNHDA and CDR2 SQIVND (reference sequence). V trimming: 5 bases; J trimming: 4 bases; junction bases outside the gene matches: 4. CDR3: CASSLGTATGELFF. DNA for the CDR3: TGTGCCAGTAGTCTAGGGACAGCCACCGGGGAGCTGTTTTTT.

Only one count was recorded for this clonotype. The chain is built from TRBV20-1 and TRBJ2-3; 11 nucleotides line up with TRBD2. With V trimmed by 0 bases and J by 4 bases, 6 bases remained unmatched. CDR1 is DFQATT and CDR2 is SNEGSKA in the germline V gene (reference sequence). The CDR3 sequence is 16 residues long. The CDR3 sequence: CSARDQTSGIADTQYF. The CDR3, as DNA: TGCAGTGCTAGAGATCAGACTAGCGGGATTGCAGATACGCAGTATTTT.

This clonotype came up many times. This chain joins TRBV20-1 and TRBJ2-3; D may be TRBD2 (7 bases). Germline CDR1 reads DFQATT; CDR2 reads SNEGSKA (reference sequence). The germline V and J ends were trimmed by 6 bases and 5 bases, with 15 bases remaining between them. CDR3 length equals 13 residues. The CDR3 spells CSAGREGQDTQYF. In DNA, the CDR3 is TGCAGTGCAGGAAGGGAGGGACAAGATACGCAGTATTTT.

This clonotype appeared a few times. This rearrangement joins TRBV6-2 or TRBV6-3 to TRBJ2-1; TRBD1 matches 9 bases. CDR3 length: 13 residues. The ends lost 0 bases at V and 9 bases at J; junction bases unmatched: 0. In germline, CDR1 is MNHEY, CDR2 SVGEGT. CDR3 DNA sequence: TGTGCCAGCAGTTACTCGACAGGGGGTGAGCAGTTCTTC. It yields the protein CASSYSTGGEQFF.

The rearrangement joins TRBV6-6 to TRBJ2-3; no reliable D call. The CDR3 is made up of 14 amino acids. Germline CDR1 MNHNY, CDR2 SVGAGI (reference sequence). V shed 4 bases and J shed 6 bases, with 14 bases lying between them. CDR3 nucleotide sequence: TGTGCCAGCAGTTCAAAGACCTGGGTGGATACGCAGTATTTT. Translating gives CASSSKTWVDTQYF.

The genes are TRBV4-3 and TRBJ2-3; 12 bases are shared with TRBD1. V shed 4 bases, J shed 6 bases, and the junction held 5 bases outside the gene matches. Looked up from germline, CDR1 is LGHNA and CDR2 is YSLEER. The CDR3 has 15 residues. CDR3 loop: CASSPGQGARDTQYF. The CDR3 nucleotides read TGCGCCAGCAGCCCGGGACAGGGGGCGAGGGATACGCAGTATTTT.

The chain employs TRBV6-5 and TRBJ1-2, with D hard to call. This CDR3 spans 13 amino acids. V lost 2 bases to trimming and J lost 5 bases, with 9 bases between them. Per germline, CDR1 MNHEY and CDR2 SVGAGI. CDR3 protein: CASSYATSYGYTF. Written as DNA, the CDR3 is TGTGCCAGCAGTTACGCCACATCTTATGGCTACACCTTC.

This clonotype has only a few counts. This rearrangement joins TRBV10-3 to TRBJ1-1; maybe TRBD1 (5 bases). This CDR3 has 17 residues. V dropped 6 bases and J dropped 4 bases, with 24 bases sitting between them. Germline V gene sequence: CDR1 ENHRY, CDR2 SYGVKD. CDR3 in DNA: TGTGCCATCAGCGATAGGGCCTGGGAGGGGAAGGGCACTGAAGCTTTCTTT. Protein: CAISDRAWEGKGTEAFF.

This clonotype showed up many times. This chain uses TRBV11-2 with TRBJ2-7, with 11 bases lining up with TRBD2. The CDR3 loop spans 17 amino acids. CDR1 SGHAT and CDR2 FQNNGV come from the germline V gene. V lost 3 bases and J lost 4; bases outside the gene matches: 11. CDR3 sequence reads: CASSFLLSLAGGYEQYF. CDR3 DNA: TGTGCCAGCAGCTTCCTCCTTAGTCTAGCGGGAGGATACGAGCAGTACTTC.

This clonotype was recorded at least ten times. V and J are TRBV6-2 or TRBV6-3 and TRBJ2-7, with 12 positions matching TRBD2. The CDR3 has 18 amino acids. The germline gives CDR1 MNHEY, CDR2 SVGEGT. The trim removed 0 bases at V and 2 bases at J, leaving 8 bases unmatched. The CDR3 region is CASSYSFNLAGGTYEQYF. In nucleotides, the CDR3 is TGTGCCAGCAGTTACTCCTTCAATCTAGCGGGAGGGACCTACGAGCAGTACTTC.

There are many counts of this clonotype. The V gene is TRBV7-8, the J gene TRBJ2-7; D is possibly TRBD1 (8 bases). This CDR3 contains 15 residues. Trimming removed 6 bases at V and 2 bases at J, with 17 bases between. Germline V gene sequence: CDR1 SGHVS, CDR2 FQNEAQ. In DNA form, the CDR3 reads TGTGCCAGCAGGGAGAAACAGGGGGGGACCTACGAGCAGTACTTC. It yields the protein CASREKQGGTYEQYF.

V and J are TRBV7-2 and TRBJ2-5, with D perhaps matching TRBD1 or TRBD2 (5 bases each). This CDR3 has 15 residues. Germline lookup yields CDR1 SGHTA and CDR2 FQGNSA. The V gene lost 5 bases and the J gene lost 1 base, with 14 bases spanning the gap. In DNA form, the CDR3 reads TGTGCCAGCAGCCTGGGACCGACGAGCCAAGAGACCCAGTACTTC. The encoded protein is CASSLGPTSQETQYF.

The chain couples TRBV24-1 to TRBJ1-2; 7 bases are a match to TRBD1. Looked up from germline, CDR1 is KGHDR and CDR2 is SFDVKD. V lost 4 bases and J lost 7; bases outside the gene matches: 11. CDR3 length: 15 amino acids. The CDR3 loop is CATSDFPTGLGGYTF. The CDR3 coding sequence is TGTGCCACCAGTGACTTCCCGACAGGGCTCGGTGGCTACACCTTC.

The chain couples TRBV20-1 to TRBJ2-1, with 8 bases matching TRBD2. The germline gives CDR1 DFQATT, CDR2 SNEGSKA (reference sequence). Trimming took 3 bases from V and 8 from J; bases not matched to a gene: 9. The CDR3 covers 14 residues. CDR3 in amino acids: CSASQSGSTYEQFF. The CDR3 DNA is TGCAGTGCTAGTCAAAGCGGGAGTACCTATGAGCAGTTCTTC.